Listed below are T cell receptor beta chains from one sample, sequenced in a study of OX40 agonist ivuxolimab in advanced cancers. Assay: immunoSEQ multiplex PCR; the TCRdb copy retains only in-frame clones and omits some. The sample carries 60,000 or so clones, approximately 90% recorded once. Here the sequenced sample was CD4+ or CD8+ T cells sorted from blood, taken in a trial of the OX40 agonist ivuxolimab. The receptors were sampled from an adult with an advanced solid tumor such as melanoma, head and neck, liver or kidney cancer. The CDR3 runs from the conserved cysteine through the conserved F or W. The order of the fields is J gene, CDR3 length, V gene, clone size, D gene, CDR3 DNA, CDR3 protein. D genes are given only for firm matches. The size entry is marked missing in some rows and otherwise reads once, few, many or a size class.

j_gene: TRBJ2-7
len: 15
v_gene: TRBV6-6
abundance: -
d_gene: -
CDR3nt: TGTGCCAGCAGTTACTCGAAAAGCGCTCCCTACGAGCAGTACTTC
CDR3aa: CASSYSKSAPYEQYF

j_gene: TRBJ1-1
len: 15
v_gene: TRBV6-1
abundance: -
d_gene: TRBD1
CDR3nt: TGTGCCAGCAGTGGACAGGGGGCGCAGGTCACTGAAGCTTTCTTT
CDR3aa: CASSGQGAQVTEAFF

j_gene: TRBJ2-1
len: 15
v_gene: TRBV29-1
abundance: -
d_gene: TRBD2
CDR3nt: TGCAGCGTTGAAGACGGCGGGAGGGCCCTCTATGAGCAGTTCTTC
CDR3aa: CSVEDGGRALYEQFF

j_gene: TRBJ1-2
len: 13
v_gene: TRBV6-5
abundance: -
d_gene: -
CDR3nt: TGTGCCAGCAGTTATGACAGAAACTATGGCTACACCTTC
CDR3aa: CASSYDRNYGYTF

j_gene: TRBJ1-5
len: 13
v_gene: TRBV29-1
abundance: -
d_gene: -
CDR3nt: TGCAGCGTTAGCCAGGATCGTAATCAGCCCCAGCATTTT
CDR3aa: CSVSQDRNQPQHF

j_gene: TRBJ2-7
len: 16
v_gene: TRBV5-1
abundance: -
d_gene: TRBD2
CDR3nt: TGCGCCAGCAGCCCTTCGAGGCGGGAGGTCCCCTACGAGCAGTACTTC
CDR3aa: CASSPSRREVPYEQYF

j_gene: TRBJ2-3
len: 15
v_gene: TRBV2
abundance: -
d_gene: -
CDR3nt: TGTGCCAGCAGTGAGTCGACTAGTCTCCCAGATACGCAGTATTTT
CDR3aa: CASSESTSLPDTQYF

j_gene: TRBJ2-5
len: 13
v_gene: TRBV2
abundance: -
d_gene: -
CDR3nt: TGTGCCACCGAAGAGAACAGGGAAAAGACCCAGTACTTC
CDR3aa: CATEENREKTQYF

j_gene: TRBJ1-2
len: 12
v_gene: TRBV18
abundance: -
d_gene: -
CDR3nt: TGTGCCAGCGGTTCGAGGGACTATGGCTACACCTTC
CDR3aa: CASGSRDYGYTF

j_gene: TRBJ2-7
len: 14
v_gene: TRBV5-1
abundance: -
d_gene: -
CDR3nt: TGCGCCAGCAGCTTGGTGGTAGGGACACACGAGCAGTACTTC
CDR3aa: CASSLVVGTHEQYF

j_gene: TRBJ2-7
len: 14
v_gene: TRBV5-1
abundance: -
d_gene: -
CDR3nt: TGCGCCAGCAGCGCCGGAGGAGTATCCTACGAGCAGTACTTC
CDR3aa: CASSAGGVSYEQYF

j_gene: TRBJ2-5
len: 15
v_gene: TRBV7-3
abundance: -
d_gene: -
CDR3nt: TGTGCCAGCAGCTTAAGAGGCGCTAGCCGGGAGACCCAGTACTTC
CDR3aa: CASSLRGASRETQYF

j_gene: TRBJ2-3
len: 13
v_gene: TRBV30
abundance: -
d_gene: -
CDR3nt: TGTGCCTGGAGCGTCCGCCAGGGAGGTACGCAGTATTTT
CDR3aa: CAWSVRQGGTQYF

j_gene: TRBJ2-1
len: 15
v_gene: TRBV6-5
abundance: once
d_gene: TRBD1
CDR3nt: TGTGCCAGCAGATTGACAGGGAGCTCCTACAATGAGCAGTTCTTC
CDR3aa: CASRLTGSSYNEQFF

j_gene: TRBJ1-6
len: 15
v_gene: TRBV30
abundance: -
d_gene: -
CDR3nt: TGTGCCTGGAGTCCCGTGAGGGGCGGGAATTCACCCCTCCACTTT
CDR3aa: CAWSPVRGGNSPLHF

j_gene: TRBJ2-5
len: 17
v_gene: TRBV5-4
abundance: -
d_gene: -
CDR3nt: TGTGCCAGCAGCTTGGGTCCCCCAGCGCGGGGTATGGAGACCCAGTACTTC
CDR3aa: CASSLGPPARGMETQYF

j_gene: TRBJ2-1
len: 12
v_gene: TRBV7-2
abundance: once
d_gene: -
CDR3nt: TGTGCCAGCAGCTTAGGGGTCCCAAATTTGTTCTTC
CDR3aa: CASSLGVPNLFF

j_gene: TRBJ2-7
len: 11
v_gene: TRBV18
abundance: once
d_gene: -
CDR3nt: TGTGCCAGCGCAGGGATCTACGAGCAGTACTTC
CDR3aa: CASAGIYEQYF

j_gene: TRBJ2-5
len: 17
v_gene: TRBV7-9
abundance: -
d_gene: TRBD1
CDR3nt: TGTGCCAGCAGCTTAGAATACTTTACAGGGGGCGGGGAGACCCAGTACTTC
CDR3aa: CASSLEYFTGGGETQYF

j_gene: TRBJ2-1
len: 17
v_gene: TRBV5-1
abundance: -
d_gene: TRBD2
CDR3nt: TGCGCCAGCAGCTTAATCTTGGGACTAGCGGGGGCGAATGAGCAGTTCTTC
CDR3aa: CASSLILGLAGANEQFF

j_gene: TRBJ2-5
len: 15
v_gene: TRBV5-1
abundance: -
d_gene: -
CDR3nt: TGCGCCAGCAGCTTGCGGGGTGGATTCCAAGAGACCCAGTACTTC
CDR3aa: CASSLRGGFQETQYF

j_gene: TRBJ1-2
len: 13
v_gene: TRBV19
abundance: -
d_gene: -
CDR3nt: TGTGCCAGTAGTTGGCTCGCTTCGTGGGGCTACACCTTC
CDR3aa: CASSWLASWGYTF

j_gene: TRBJ2-7
len: 13
v_gene: TRBV6-6
abundance: -
d_gene: -
CDR3nt: TGTGCCAGCAGTAACGACAACTCCTACGAGCAGTACTTC
CDR3aa: CASSNDNSYEQYF

j_gene: TRBJ1-5
len: 13
v_gene: TRBV19
abundance: -
d_gene: -
CDR3nt: TGTGCCAGTACCCAACAGGGAACTCAGCCCCAGCATTTT
CDR3aa: CASTQQGTQPQHF

j_gene: TRBJ2-3
len: 16
v_gene: TRBV5-1
abundance: -
d_gene: TRBD2
CDR3nt: TGCGCCAGCAGCACAAGCGGGGGGGTACGTACAGATACGCAGTATTTT
CDR3aa: CASSTSGGVRTDTQYF

j_gene: TRBJ1-5
len: 14
v_gene: TRBV4-1
abundance: -
d_gene: -
CDR3nt: TGCGCCAGCAGCCAAGAATGGGGGCCCCAGCCCCAGCATTTT
CDR3aa: CASSQEWGPQPQHF

j_gene: TRBJ1-1
len: 12
v_gene: TRBV5-1
abundance: few
d_gene: -
CDR3nt: TGCGCCAGCAGCTTGTACGACACTGAAGCTTTCTTT
CDR3aa: CASSLYDTEAFF

j_gene: TRBJ2-3
len: 14
v_gene: TRBV7-2
abundance: -
d_gene: TRBD2
CDR3nt: TGTGCCAGCAGGGGGGGGATAATGAGAGATACGCAGTATTTT
CDR3aa: CASRGGIMRDTQYF

j_gene: TRBJ2-3
len: 17
v_gene: TRBV4-1
abundance: -
d_gene: TRBD2
CDR3nt: TGCGCCAGCAGCCAAGAGACGGGGCTAGCGGGAGTGGATACGCAGTATTTT
CDR3aa: CASSQETGLAGVDTQYF

j_gene: TRBJ2-7
len: 15
v_gene: TRBV19
abundance: once
d_gene: TRBD1
CDR3nt: TGTGCCAGTACCCCAGGGGGGACAGGGGTCGGCGAGCAGTACTTC
CDR3aa: CASTPGGTGVGEQYF

j_gene: TRBJ2-3
len: 18
v_gene: TRBV4-1
abundance: -
d_gene: -
CDR3nt: TGCGCCAGCAGCCCGGGACTTCTCCGACGGGGAGGCACAGATACGCAGTATTTT
CDR3aa: CASSPGLLRRGGTDTQYF

j_gene: TRBJ1-5
len: 15
v_gene: TRBV30
abundance: -
d_gene: TRBD1
CDR3nt: TGTGCCTGGAGCCCTGGACAGGGTCGGCTGCAGCCCCAGCATTTT
CDR3aa: CAWSPGQGRLQPQHF

j_gene: TRBJ2-1
len: 16
v_gene: TRBV28
abundance: -
d_gene: TRBD2
CDR3nt: TGTGCCAGCAGTTTTTCCGGAGCGGGGGGACTCAATGAGCAGTTCTTC
CDR3aa: CASSFSGAGGLNEQFF